These 9 T cell receptor beta chains share one sample of origin, sequenced in a study of T cells in Graves' hyperthyroidism and ophthalmopathy. RNA transcripts yielded amplified TCR beta CDR3 regions. The TCR CDR3 was amplified in a first-round RT-PCR using the HTBI primer set. From the multiplex PCR reads, TCRdb called clonotypes with MiXCR, one entry per CDR3 protein. The sample consists of hundreds of thousands of distinct CDR3 sequences, roughly 20% of them appearing once. Sequencing was done on a sample of blood. These receptors originate from a woman aged 45-60 years with Graves' hyperthyroidism that later progressed to Graves' ophthalmopathy.

This clonotype came up a few times. This chain connects TRBV11-2 to TRBJ2-1; D perhaps matches TRBD1 (6 bases). The V end was cut by 1 base, the J end by 5 bases, with 15 bases between. Per the germline V gene, CDR1 is SGHAT and CDR2 is FQNNGV. The CDR3 is made up of 16 amino acids. The CDR3 DNA is TGTGCCAGCAGCTTAGTTCGTGGGGGCGGCCACAATGAGCAGTTCTTC. Translation gives CASSLVRGGGHNEQFF.

This clonotype was observed at least ten times. The CDR3 reads CASSLVVSTGRSYEQYF. In DNA, the CDR3 is TGCGCCAGCAGCTTGGTAGTTTCGACAGGTCGCTCCTACGAGCAGTACTTC. V gene TRBV5-1 combines with J gene TRBJ2-7; tentatively, D is TRBD1 (6 bases). Trimming shortened V by 0 bases and J by 0 bases, and 16 bases separated the two germline ends. The germline gives CDR1 SGHRS, CDR2 YFSETQ. The CDR3 is made up of 17 amino acids.

The genes are TRBV7-3 and TRBJ2-5; D perhaps matches TRBD2 (6 bases). Trimming shortened V by 5 bases and J by 3 bases, and 13 bases separated the two germline ends. From germline, CDR1 is SGHTA and CDR2 FQGTGA. The CDR3 length is 14 residues. This CDR3 reads CASSASGVKETQYF. The CDR3 DNA reads TGTGCCAGCAGCGCATCGGGAGTTAAAGAGACCCAGTACTTC.

J is TRBJ2-1 and V is TRBV3-1, with a possible D match to TRBD2 (5 bases). Germline V gene data show CDR1 as LGHDT and CDR2 as YNNKEL (reference sequence). This CDR3 has 16 residues. The germline V and J ends were trimmed by 5 bases and 0 bases, with 14 bases remaining between them. The CDR3 loop is CASSKPGLGSYNEQFF. CDR3 DNA: TGTGCCAGCAGCAAACCAGGACTCGGCTCCTACAATGAGCAGTTCTTC.

This clonotype showed up many times. The V gene is TRBV6-5, the J gene TRBJ2-2, with D possibly TRBD2 on 5 matching bases. The CDR3 runs 15 residues. Germline loops: CDR1 MNHEY, CDR2 SVGAGI. V was trimmed by 2 bases and J by 5 bases, leaving 12 bases between them. CDR3 DNA: TGTGCCAGCAGTTACAACTGGGGAGAAACCGGGGAGCTGTTTTTT. This translates into CASSYNWGETGELFF.

This clonotype was observed a few times. This may arise from a read error, as a much more abundant clone is one base away. This chain uses TRBV3-1 with TRBJ1-2; the D is unclear. The germline V gene encodes CDR1 LGHDT and CDR2 YNNKEL (reference sequence). The CDR3 consists of 13 residues. The CDR3 bases are TGTGTCAGCAAGGAGTCCCGATCCTATGGCTACACCTTC. Translation gives CVSKESRSYGYTF.

This clonotype was recorded many times. V and J are TRBV11-2 and TRBJ1-5; a possible D gene is TRBD1 (5 bases). The V end lost 1 base, the J end lost 2 bases, and 15 bases lay between the germline ends. CDR1 SGHAT and CDR2 FQNNGV come from the germline V gene. The CDR3 has 17 amino acids. The CDR3 DNA reads TGTGCCAGCAGCTTAGGGCAGGGCAGAGGGGGCAATCAGCCCCAGCATTTT. It is translated as CASSLGQGRGGNQPQHF.

The table lists this clonotype with many counts. The chain employs TRBV7-9 and TRBJ2-3; D not resolved. This CDR3 has 15 amino acids. With 5 bases removed from V and 2 bases from J, the gap between germline ends came to 14 bases. CDR1 SEHNR and CDR2 FQNEAQ come from the germline V gene (reference sequence). The CDR3 DNA is TGTGCCAGCAGCCTCGGGCTAATGGACACAGATACGCAGTATTTT. It codes for CASSLGLMDTDTQYF.

The V call is TRBV10-3, the J call TRBJ1-2; maybe TRBD1 (5 bases). Trimming left V 2 bases short and J 0 bases short, with 10 bases between. The CDR3 is made up of 15 amino acids. Germline lookup yields CDR1 ENHRY and CDR2 SYGVKD. CDR3 nucleotide sequence: TGTGCCATCAGTGAGAGAACAGGAGCTAACTATGGCTACACCTTC. Amino acid sequence: CAISERTGANYGYTF.